This T cell receptor (beta chain) was identified during a study of blood T cell repertoires in COVID-19. Study details: There were acute and convalescent COVID-19 samples, and they came from the United States, Italy and Spain.

Germline CDR1 MNHEY, CDR2 SVGAGI. The CDR3 extends over 15 amino acids. Trimming cost V 2 bases and J 3 bases, with 10 bases left between them. Assay: immunoSEQ multiplex PCR; the TCRdb copy retains only in-frame clones and omits some. The sample comprises 250,000 or so clones, less than 85% of which are singletons, and 1.8% rests with the top ten. Donors in Cohort 3 who had recovered were those with two negative PCRs, healthcare professional clearance, or resolution of their symptoms. The chain couples TRBV6-5 to TRBJ2-2; unclear D gene. Sequencing was carried out using PBMCs or T cells enriched from blood (not recorded which). This receptor was obtained from a man aged 60-69 years who had recovered from COVID-19. The CDR3 loop reads CASSYTRKDTGELFF. CDR3 bases: TGTGCCAGCAGTTACACGAGAAAAGACACCGGGGAGCTGTTTTTT.